The clone carrying this T cell receptor (beta chain) was found many times. Its specificity is unknown. The authors extracted RNA and reverse transcribed it into cDNA as the sequencing template. Only in-frame clones appear in the TCRdb table, and some are missing; sequencing was by immunoSEQ multiplex PCR. The sample holds around 150,000 clones, about 60% seen once. This sample stems from a study of CD8+ T cells in alopecia areata. Study as a whole: A 6-month off-drug phase came after tofacitinib, which had lasted 6 to 18 months.

Treatment noted: oral pan-JAK inhibitor, 5-10 mg twice daily. Findings and caveats of the study: Lesional scalp displayed greater clonality than normal scalp, most notably in alopecia totalis/universalis.

V lost 1 base, J lost 4 bases, and 3 bases stayed unmatched. The CDR3 is 14 residues long. Germline V CDR1 and CDR2: SGHRS, YFSETQ. The sequence was obtained from a human donor with alopecia areata. The chain uses TRBV5-1 and TRBJ2-5; 8 bases match TRBD1. The specimen was CD4+ T cells sorted from blood, collected at week 24, from a patient treated with tofacitinib. The CDR3 here is CASSLIGTGETQYF. CDR3 nucleotides: TGCGCCAGCAGCTTGATAGGGACAGGAGAGACCCAGTACTTC. Complete variable domain (other parts from reference TRBV5-1 and TRBJ2-5): KAGVTQTPRYLIKTRGQQVTLSCSPISGHRSVSWYQQTPGQGLQFLFEYFSETQRNKGNFPGRFSGRQFSNSRSEMNVSTLELGDSALYLCASSLIGTGETQYFGPGTRLLVL.